This T cell receptor beta chain was sequenced for a study of response to subunit inactivated influenza vaccine. Points from the study as a whole: Researchers suggested that each seasonal influenza vaccination recruits few new T cells.

With 5 bases removed from V and 1 base from J, the gap between germline ends came to 17 bases. The CDR3 extends over 16 amino acids. From germline, CDR1 is SGHAT and CDR2 FQNNGV. TCRdb processed the RT-PCR reads anew with MiXCR; each CDR3 protein has one entry. The sample includes approximately 500,000 distinct CDR3 sequences, about an eighth of them seen just once. This clonotype turned up a few times. What it binds is not known. Specimen: PBMCs from blood, collected more than 35 days after vaccination. The genes are TRBV11-2 and TRBJ2-5; D tentatively fits TRBD1 or TRBD2 (5 bases each). The clonotype was recovered from a middle-aged man who received an inactivated influenza vaccine. The CDR3 sequence: CASSPGTAPGQETQYF. The CDR3 DNA is TGTGCCAGCAGCCCCGGGACCGCTCCCGGCCAAGAGACCCAGTACTTC.